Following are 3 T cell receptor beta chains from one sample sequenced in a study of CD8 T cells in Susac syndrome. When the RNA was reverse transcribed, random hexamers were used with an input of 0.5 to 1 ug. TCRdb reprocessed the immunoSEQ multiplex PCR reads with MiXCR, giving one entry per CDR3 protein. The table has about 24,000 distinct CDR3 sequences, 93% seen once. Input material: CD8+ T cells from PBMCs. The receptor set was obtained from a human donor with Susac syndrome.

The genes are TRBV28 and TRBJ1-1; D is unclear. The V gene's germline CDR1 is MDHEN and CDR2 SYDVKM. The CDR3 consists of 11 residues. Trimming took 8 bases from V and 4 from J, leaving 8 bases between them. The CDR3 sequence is CASQFSTEAFF. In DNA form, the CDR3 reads TGTGCCAGCCAGTTTAGCACTGAAGCTTTCTTT.

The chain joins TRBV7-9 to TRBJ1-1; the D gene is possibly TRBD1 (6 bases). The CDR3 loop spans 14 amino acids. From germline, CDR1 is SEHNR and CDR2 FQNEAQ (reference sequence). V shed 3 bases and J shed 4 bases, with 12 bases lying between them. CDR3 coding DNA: TGTGCCAGCAGCTTTGGGGGCGGGATCACTGAAGCTTTCTTT. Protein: CASSFGGGITEAFF. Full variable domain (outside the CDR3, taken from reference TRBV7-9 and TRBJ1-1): DTGVSQNPRHKITKRGQNVTFRCDPISEHNRLYWYRQTLGQGPEFLTYFQNEAQLEKSRLLSDRFSAERPKGSFSTLEIQRTEQGDSAMYLCASSFGGGITEAFFGQGTRLTVV.

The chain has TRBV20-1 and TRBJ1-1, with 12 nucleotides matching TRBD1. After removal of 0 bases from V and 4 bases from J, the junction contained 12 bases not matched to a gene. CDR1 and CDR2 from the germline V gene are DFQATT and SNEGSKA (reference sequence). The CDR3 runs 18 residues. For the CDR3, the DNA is TGCAGTGCTAGAGATCATGGGGACAGGGGGCTCAAAGGCACTGAAGCTTTCTTT. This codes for CSARDHGDRGLKGTEAFF.